This T cell receptor beta chain was retrieved from a study of T cells in narcolepsy. Study-level results: Healthy controls reportedly lacked the autoreactive clonotypes serially found in patients' blood.

Some clones are missing from TCRdb's copy, which holds only in-frame ones; the method was immunoSEQ multiplex PCR. This sample has tens of thousands of clones; just over 60% occur once, and the top ten carry 9% to 15%. This CDR3 contains 14 residues. Germline-derived CDR1 and CDR2 are SGHTA and FQGNSA. Between the trimmed V and J ends, which lost 3 bases and 2 bases, there was a span of 5 bases. The table lists this clone with a count of one. The antigen remains unidentified. The sequence was collected from a human donor in good health. Sequencing input: memory (CD45RA-) CD4+ T cells from blood. The chain employs TRBV7-2 and TRBJ1-6; D call uncertain. Here the CDR3 DNA reads TGTGCCAGCAGCTTTGGTCCCTATAATTCACCCCTCCACTTT. Translated, it gives CASSFGPYNSPLHF. Using reference TRBV7-2 and TRBJ1-6 for the parts outside the CDR3, the full variable domain is GAGVSQSPSNKVTEKGKDVELRCDPISGHTALYWYRQSLGQGLEFLIYFQGNSAPDKSGLPSDRFSAERTGGSVSTLTIQRTQQEDSAVYLCASSFGPYNSPLHFGNGTRLTVT.